The sequence of this TCR beta chain was determined in a study of T cells in Graves' hyperthyroidism and ophthalmopathy. Using RNA transcripts as the source, TCR beta CDR3 regions were amplified. TCR CDR3 regions were first amplified by RT-PCR with HTBI primers. From the multiplex PCR reads, TCRdb called clonotypes with MiXCR, one entry per CDR3 protein. Found here are approximately 200,000 distinct CDR3 sequences, about 17% of them singletons; the top ten hold roughly two fifths. In its sample, this clonotype was seen many times. The TCR comes from a man aged 35 to 55 with Graves' hyperthyroidism. Sequences were obtained from blood.

The CDR3 is CASHLGYEQYF. DNA of the CDR3: TGTGCCAGCCACCTTGGTTACGAGCAGTACTTC. The chain is built from TRBV2 and TRBJ2-7; D uncertain. Between the trimmed V and J ends, which lost 8 bases and 4 bases, there was a span of 9 bases. The CDR3 is 11 amino acids. In germline, CDR1 is SNHLY, CDR2 FYNNEI.